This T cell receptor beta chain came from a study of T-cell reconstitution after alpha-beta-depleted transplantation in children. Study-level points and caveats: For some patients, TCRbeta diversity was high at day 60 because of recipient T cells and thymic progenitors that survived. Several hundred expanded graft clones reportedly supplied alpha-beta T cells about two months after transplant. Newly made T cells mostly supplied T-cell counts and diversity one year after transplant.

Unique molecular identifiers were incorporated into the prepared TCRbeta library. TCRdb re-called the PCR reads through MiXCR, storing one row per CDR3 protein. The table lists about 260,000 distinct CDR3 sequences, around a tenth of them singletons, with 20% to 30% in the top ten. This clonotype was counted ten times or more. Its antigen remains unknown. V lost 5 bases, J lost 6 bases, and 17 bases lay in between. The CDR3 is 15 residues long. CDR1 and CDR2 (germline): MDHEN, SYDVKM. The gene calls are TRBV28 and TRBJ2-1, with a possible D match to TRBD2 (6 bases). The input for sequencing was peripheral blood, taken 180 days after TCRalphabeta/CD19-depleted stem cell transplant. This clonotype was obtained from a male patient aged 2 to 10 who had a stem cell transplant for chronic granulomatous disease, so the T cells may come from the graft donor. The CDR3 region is CASSPGGRGPNEQFF. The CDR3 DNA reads TGTGCCAGCAGTCCTGGAGGGCGGGGCCCCAATGAGCAGTTCTTC.